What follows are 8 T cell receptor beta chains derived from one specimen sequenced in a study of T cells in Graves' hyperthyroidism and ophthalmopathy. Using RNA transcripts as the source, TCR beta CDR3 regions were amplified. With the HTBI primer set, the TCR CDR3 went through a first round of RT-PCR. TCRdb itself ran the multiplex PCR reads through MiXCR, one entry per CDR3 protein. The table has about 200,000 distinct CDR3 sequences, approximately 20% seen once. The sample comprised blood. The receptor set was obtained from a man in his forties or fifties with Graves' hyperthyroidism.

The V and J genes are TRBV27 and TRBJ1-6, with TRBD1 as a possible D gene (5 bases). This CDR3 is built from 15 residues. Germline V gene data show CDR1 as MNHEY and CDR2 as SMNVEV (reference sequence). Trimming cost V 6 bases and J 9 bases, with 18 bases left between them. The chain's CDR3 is CASSGSIGGFSPLHF. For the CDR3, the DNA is TGTGCCAGCAGCGGGAGCATTGGGGGATTTTCACCCCTCCACTTT.

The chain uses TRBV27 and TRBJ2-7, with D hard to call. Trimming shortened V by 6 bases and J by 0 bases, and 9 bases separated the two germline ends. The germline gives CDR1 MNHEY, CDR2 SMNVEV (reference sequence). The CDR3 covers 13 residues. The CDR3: CASRDISSYEQYF. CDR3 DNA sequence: TGTGCCAGCAGAGACATAAGCTCCTACGAGCAGTACTTC.

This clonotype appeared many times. CDR3 protein: CASSFRDTLDTQYF. The CDR3 DNA reads TGTGCCAGCAGCTTCCGGGACACCCTCGATACGCAGTATTTT. The genes are TRBV7-2 and TRBJ2-3; TRBD1 might be the D (6 bases). The CDR3 runs to 14 residues. Germline CDR1 and CDR2: SGHTA and FQGNSA. V gave up 3 bases and J gave up 6 bases, with 13 bases separating them.

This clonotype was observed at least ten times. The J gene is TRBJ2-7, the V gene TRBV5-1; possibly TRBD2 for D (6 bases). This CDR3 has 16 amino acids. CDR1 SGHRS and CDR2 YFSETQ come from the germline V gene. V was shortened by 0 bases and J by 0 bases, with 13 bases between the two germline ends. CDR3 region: CASSLDYGGDSYEQYF. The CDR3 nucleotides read TGCGCCAGCAGCTTGGATTACGGCGGGGACTCCTACGAGCAGTACTTC.

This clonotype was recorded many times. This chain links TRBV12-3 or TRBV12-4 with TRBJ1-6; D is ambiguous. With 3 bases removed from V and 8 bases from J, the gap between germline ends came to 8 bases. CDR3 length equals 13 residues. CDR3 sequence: CASSLDRDSPLHF. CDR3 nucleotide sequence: TGTGCCAGCAGTTTGGACCGGGATTCACCCCTCCACTTT.

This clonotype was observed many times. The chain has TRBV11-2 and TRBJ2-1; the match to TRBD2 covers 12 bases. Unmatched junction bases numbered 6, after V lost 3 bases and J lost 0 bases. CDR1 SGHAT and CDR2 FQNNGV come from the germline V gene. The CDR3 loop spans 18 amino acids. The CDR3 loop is CASSFLAGGFSSYNEQFF. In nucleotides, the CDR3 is TGTGCCAGCAGCTTTCTAGCGGGGGGGTTTAGCTCCTACAATGAGCAGTTCTTC. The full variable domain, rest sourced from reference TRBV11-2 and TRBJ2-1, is EAGVAQSPRYKIIEKRQSVAFWCNPISGHATLYWYQQILGQGPKLLIQFQNNGVVDDSQLPKDRFSAERLKGVDSTLKIQPAKLEDSAVYLCASSFLAGGFSSYNEQFFGPGTRLTVL.

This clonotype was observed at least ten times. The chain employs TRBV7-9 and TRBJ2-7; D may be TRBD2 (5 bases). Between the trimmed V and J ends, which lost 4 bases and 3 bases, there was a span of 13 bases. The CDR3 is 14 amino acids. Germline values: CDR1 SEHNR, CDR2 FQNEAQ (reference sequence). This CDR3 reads CASSSGRHSYEQYF. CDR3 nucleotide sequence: TGTGCCAGCAGCTCGGGAAGGCACAGCTACGAGCAGTACTTC.

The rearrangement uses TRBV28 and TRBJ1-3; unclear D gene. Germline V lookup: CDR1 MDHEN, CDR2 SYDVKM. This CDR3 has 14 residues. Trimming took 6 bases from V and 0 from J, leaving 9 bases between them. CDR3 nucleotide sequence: TGTGCCAGCAGCACATTGAGCTCTGGAAACACCATATATTTT. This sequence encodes CASSTLSSGNTIYF.